This T cell receptor (beta chain) derives from a study of spatial heterogeneity in lung cancer. Germline V gene lookup returns CDR1 LNHDA and CDR2 SQIVND (reference sequence). Trimming cost V 10 bases and J 0 bases, with 18 bases left between them. The CDR3 loop spans 15 amino acids. TCRdb re-analysed the 5' RACE reads in MiXCR, keeping a single row per CDR3 protein. Of approximately 100,000 distinct CDR3 sequences listed, 15% to 20% were seen once; the top ten hold 20% to 25%. The time point was: blood at routine non-recurrence follow-up after resection. No cells were sorted before sequencing. The whole RNA sequenced was extracted from tumor, nontumor lung or frozen PBMC.

This material consisted of PBMCs, taken at follow-up. The chain has TRBV19 and TRBJ1-1; D is possibly TRBD1 (5 bases). The TCR sequence derives from a male donor with early-stage non-small cell lung cancer. This chain's CDR3 is CATAHRHGVNTEAFF. The DNA of the CDR3 is TGTGCCACCGCACACAGGCATGGCGTGAACACTGAAGCTTTCTTT. Complete variable domain (other parts from reference TRBV19 and TRBJ1-1): DGGITQSPKYLFRKEGQNVTLSCEQNLNHDAMYWYRQDPGQGLRLIYYSQIVNDFQKGDIAEGYSVSREKKESFPLTVTSAQKNPTAFYLCATAHRHGVNTEAFFGQGTRLTVV.